This T cell receptor beta chain was observed in a study of cytomegalovirus exposure and HLA in healthy donors (TCRdb year 2017). With respect to the entire study: In an earlier analysis of approximately 500 of the donors, about 260 Gb of sequence data and 90 million to 130 million unique TCR beta sequences from 150 million to 200 million T cells were reported. All discovery cohort repertoires had been generated using a single sequencing platform. HLA typing included class I and class II loci at four-digit resolution. The study aimed to test whether cataloging public T cell receptors could reveal signatures of past pathogen exposure. An early release covering 550 to 700 HLA-typed donors comprised approximately 300 gigabases of sequencing data and around 80 million unique TCR sequences. In an earlier analysis of around 540 of the donors, high-throughput TCR beta sequencing was used to judge whether each TCR beta V gene segment behaved as functional or pseudogenic. Across under 500 genotyped donors of the cohort, an average of approximately 200,000 unique TCR beta nucleotide sequences per donor were sequenced, and 15% to 20% of those sequences were non-productive. The number of typed donors differed by locus: about 629-630 for A, B, C, DRB1 and DQB1; some 540 for DQA1; 606 for DPA1; and about 470 for DPB1. Donor age, sex, ethnicity and CMV serostatus were collected together with the repertoire data. The study profiled the T cell repertoires of under 700 subjects by immunosequencing and related them to cytomegalovirus serostatus. Of the roughly 430 genotyped donors, about 84% fell in the genetic ancestry cluster associated with self-reported Caucasian donors. In addition to the first cohort of 666 subjects, a separate validation cohort of approximately 130 different subjects was used. High-throughput TCR immunosequencing, statistical association of individual TCRs with disease status, and machine learning were combined to predict cytomegalovirus infection status. In a later analysis, previously published TCR beta repertoires from hundreds of donors were re-analyzed and high-resolution HLA genotyping was added so that TCR occurrence patterns could be studied. In a later genetic analysis, genome-wide SNP genotypes for about three fifths of the roughly 670 donors were used, and that subset was treated as a discovery cohort. Roughly 5 DR-DQ haplotypes were handled as single units for association and clustering, since linkage in the cohort was strong. The later analysis used no new phenotypic data to find candidate immune exposures, relying instead on TCR beta sequences and their occurrence across donors.

The V end loses 7 bases and the J end loses 2 bases, and a stretch of 12 bases separates them. The CDR3, cysteine through phenylalanine, is 15 amino acids long. Only CDR3 DNA remains: 45 bases, in frame from the first base. The CDR1 and CDR2 encoded by the germline V gene are ENHRY and SYGVKD. The library was made by the immunoSEQ multiplex PCR assay. A mixture of 60 forward primers for TCR Vbeta segments and 13 reverse primers for TCR Jbeta segments was used in the multiplex PCR. The CDR3 region of rearranged TCR beta genes was amplified from genomic DNA with a multiplex PCR assay. The amplified TCR beta libraries were sequenced on the Illumina HiSeq System as 87-base-pair reads. The study's processing was this. A later analysis counted 65 million to 90 million unique TCR beta chains across the 550 to 700 repertoires, and some 11 million of these chains were shared by at least two donors. Raw reads were error-corrected and collapsed into unique sequences with a nearest-neighbor algorithm that merged closely related sequences to remove PCR and sequencing errors. Alignment of CDR3 sequences to IMGT reference sequences was used to assign V, D and J gene segments. For a sequence to be retained, a match of at least six nucleotides was required to both a V gene segment and a J gene segment. A rearrangement was called productive if the CDR3 had no stop codons and remained in frame with V and J, and every other rearrangement was called non-productive. Following IMGT convention, CDR3 was defined as the stretch from the second conserved V-encoded cysteine up to the conserved J-encoded phenylalanine. Sequences without an unambiguous match to a single V gene segment were excluded from the earlier analysis of over 500 of the donors. In an earlier analysis of 587 of the donors, a V segment was called functional when productive rearrangements were above 56.7%, and segregating when the standard deviation between donors exceeded 5%. A statistical classification framework was built for diagnosing cytomegalovirus status from the catalog of TCR beta chain sequences. V and J gene assignment, in a later analysis, came from comparing TCR nucleotide sequences with IMGT/GENE-DB human TR gene sequences. Using the TCRdist pipeline, a later analysis assigned CDR3 sequences along with most-parsimonious VDJ recombination scenarios. In a later analysis, each TCR beta chain was defined by its CDR3 amino acid sequence together with its V-gene family, and reads lacking a unique V-gene family were excluded. A later analysis removed 592 highly shared, low-generation-probability nucleotide sequences to deal with suspected cross-contamination and a sequencing artifact. In a later analysis, a clonal expansion index was calculated for each public chain from normalized within-repertoire ranks of inferred template counts. A later analysis computed generation probabilities with a VDJ recombination model fitted to out-of-frame rearrangements, and checked the results against IGoR. In a later analysis, hypergeometric tests were used to score TCR-TCR, TCR-HLA and TCR-CMV co-occurrence, with a repertoire-size bias correction applied to TCR pairs. False discovery rates were estimated in a later analysis by permuting HLA or CMV assignments 20 times. In a later analysis, co-occurring TCRs were grouped using DBSCAN, with TCRdist sequence similarity added in when clustering inside HLA-allele-positive subsets. Co-occurrence clustering excluded repertoires with fewer than 30,000 or more than 120,000 public chains, plus five with anomalous nucleotide sharing. The table was pulled from immuneACCESS by TCRdb, which kept in-frame rearrangements only. Such tables lose some clones; where checked, under half of the loss comes from unresolved V genes, and the rest has no known cause. The D gene and trimming were derived from the DNA, and the V and J assignments and clone size from that table. This sample has about 180,000 clones in its table, and roughly 77% of those were observed once. The leading ten clones occupy 2% to 2.5% of the sample.

This clone appeared a few times. The specificity of this receptor is unknown. Base qualities were left out, and no much larger clone turns up one base away. The cohort was made up of approximately 700 healthy bone marrow donors. At the time of sampling, every cohort member was nominally healthy, though immune exposures that went unrecorded were likely present. The donor was CMV seropositive and was included in the group of approximately 300 seropositive cohort members. A peripheral blood sample was collected from each donor, and TCR beta sequencing was performed on peripheral blood mononuclear cells. The Qiagen DNeasy Blood Extraction Kit was used to extract genomic DNA from the blood cell samples. General findings and caveats noted by the study authors: An association between a missense DCLRE1C variant and V-gene and J-gene trimming of TCR beta chains was found in a later genetic analysis and replicated in an independent cohort. HLA typing was unavailable for some donors at each locus, so association tests used only the typed subset. The only immune exposure information available for the cohort was CMV serostatus. In a later analysis, HLA-associated TCR beta chains were found to be more clonally expanded and to have lower generation probabilities than equally common non-associated chains. The cohort was sequenced for TCR beta chains only, and without alpha or paired-chain data the features that could be detected were limited. A later analysis found that TCR association rates varied across HLA loci, with DRB1 alleles showing the most associated TCRs and HLA-C alleles the fewest. Because the 87-base-pair reads could not distinguish some IMGT-functional V segments, including TRBV6-2 and TRBV6-3, those segments were excluded. The presence/absence analyses assumed that sequencing depth was roughly uniform across donors, and that assumption may not be true. According to a later genetic analysis, donors in an Asian-associated ancestry cluster had fewer N-insertions in productive TCRs than the approximately 670-donor mean. A further reported finding was that TCR beta sequences accurately predicted the HLA-A and HLA-B alleles for most subjects in the first cohort. Specific HLA alleles were associated with 15,000 to 20,000 TCR beta sequences at a false discovery rate of 0.05 in a later analysis. The classifier was reported to diagnose cytomegalovirus status with high specificity and sensitivity in both the original and validation cohorts. The earlier analysis of approximately 560 of the donors excluded 15 to 20 rarely observed V segments, including chromosome 9 orphons, because counts were too low. A cluster of highly shared sequence variants was judged likely to represent a technical artifact of the sequencing pipeline. An earlier analysis of around 600 of the donors showed that most TCR beta V segments appeared in productive rearrangements either about 87% or about 30% of the time, which broadly matched IMGT annotations. In the study, roughly 160 TCR beta chains were listed as associated with cytomegalovirus. In vitro tests confirmed that a few of the cytomegalovirus-associated TCR beta chains recognize cytomegalovirus antigens. It was suggested by the authors that the approach could potentially be generalized to other disease states and immunological phenotypes. A later analysis reported that several top co-occurrence clusters appeared linked to parvovirus B19, influenza, CMV and Epstein-Barr virus. A later analysis found that most CMV-associated TCR beta chains appeared HLA-restricted, with HLA associations seemingly driven largely by CMV exposure. Linkage disequilibrium might explain the correlated functional status among segregating V segments, but an unknown experimental factor could not be excluded. Assigning TCR associations to individual alleles was difficult when HLA alleles, especially DR and DQ, strongly co-occurred. Most TCR sequences were seen in very few donors, while some public TCRs were found in many individuals.

The receptor's source is a woman in her twenties or thirties in good health and CMV-seropositive. Recombination connected TRBV10-3 to TRBJ1-6; the D gene is possibly TRBD1, with 6 bases matching. Source material: PBMCs. The CDR3: CAITQGSPYNSPLHF. The base sequence is TGTGCCATCACTCAGGGGAGCCCCTATAATTCACCCCTCCACTTT.